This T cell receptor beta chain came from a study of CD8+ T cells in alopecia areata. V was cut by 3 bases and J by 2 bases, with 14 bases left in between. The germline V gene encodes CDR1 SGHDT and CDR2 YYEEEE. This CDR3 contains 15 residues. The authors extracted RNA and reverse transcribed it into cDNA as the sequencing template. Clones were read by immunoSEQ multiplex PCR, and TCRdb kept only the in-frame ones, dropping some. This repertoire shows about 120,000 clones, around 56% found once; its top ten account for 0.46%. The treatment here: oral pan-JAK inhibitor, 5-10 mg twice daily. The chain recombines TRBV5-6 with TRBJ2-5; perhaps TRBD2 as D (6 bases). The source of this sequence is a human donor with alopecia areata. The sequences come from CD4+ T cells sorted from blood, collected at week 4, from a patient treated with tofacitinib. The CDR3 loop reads CASSYGTSEQETQYF. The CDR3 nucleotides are TGTGCCAGCAGCTACGGGACTTCGGAGCAAGAGACCCAGTACTTC.